The present TCR beta chain was sequenced within a study of cytomegalovirus exposure and HLA in healthy donors. The study's findings and limits: TCR beta sequences reportedly predicted the HLA-A and HLA-B alleles of most subjects accurately. When analyzed later, a missense DCLRE1C variant was found to be linked to TCR beta V- and J-gene trimming.

Deletions cut 2 bases from V and 5 bases from J, with 12 bases between. The CDR3 contains 14 residues. Germline CDR1 MNHEY, CDR2 SVGAGI. Comment on this clone: Its antigen is undetermined.

Primers included in the PCR were 60 Vbeta and 13 Jbeta primers. Method: immunoSEQ multiplex PCR; TCRdb's copy keeps in-frame clones and lacks some. The listing contains approximately 210,000 clones. The V and J genes are TRBV6-5 and TRBJ1-1; no definite D call. Sequencing used PBMCs. This receptor was taken from a woman in her 30s in good health and CMV-seropositive. The chain's CDR3 is CASSYGPGETEAFF. CDR3 bases: TGTGCCAGCAGTTACGGTCCCGGGGAGACTGAAGCTTTCTTT.